This TCR beta chain was retrieved from a study of TIL therapy for anti-PD-1-resistant metastatic lung cancer. Time point defined: pre-treatment sample, taken before nivolumab and TIL therapy. Germline V gene lookup returns CDR1 SGHRS and CDR2 YFSETQ. Trimming took off 0 bases at V and 4 bases at J, with 7 bases between the two ends. The CDR3 is made up of 14 amino acids. This was the immunoSEQ v3 assay. The repertoire was sequenced with immunoSEQ multiplex PCR; TCRdb's copy has only in-frame clones and lacks some. The sample has some 43,000 clones, approximately 79% seen once. Sequenced here: blood, sampled at baseline. This receptor was taken from a man aged 70-80 years with non-small cell lung cancer. The V and J genes are TRBV5-1 and TRBJ2-2; D is ambiguous. CDR3 sequence: CASSLALTTGELFF. The CDR3 DNA follows: TGCGCCAGCAGCTTGGCCCTGACCACCGGGGAGCTGTTTTTT.